The next 6 T cell receptor delta chains were all read from a single sample in a study of Vδ1+ human thymocytes. Study-wide findings and caveats: Highly polyclonal TRG and TRD repertoires with Gaussian CDR3 length distributions appeared in thymus.

Sequences come from RNA converted to cDNA by reverse transcription. The CDR3 regions were amplified by multiplex PCR from V-gene primers to a constant-region primer. TCRdb ran CATT on the multiplex PCR reads. Of 23,000 or so delta-chain clones in the sample, approximately 7% are singletons; the top ten hold 0.85% to 1%. No antigen has been assigned to these receptors. Sequenced input: Vdelta1+ gamma-delta thymocytes from the thymus. Documented subset: FACS-sorted CD3+ TCRalphabeta- TCRVdelta1+ TCRVdelta2- thymocytes. The source is a girl less than two years old who had congenital heart surgery.

The chain recombines TRDV1 with TRDJ2, with a possible D match to TRDD2 (8 bases). In germline, CDR1 is TSWWSYY, CDR2 QGS. There are 20 residues in the CDR3. Trimming stripped 5 bases from V and 0 bases from J, with 25 bases between. The CDR3 DNA sequence: TGTGCTCTTGGGCCATCCTTCCTATGGCTGGGGGCCTCTTTGACAGCACAACTCTTCTTT. Amino acid sequence: CALGPSFLWLGASLTAQLFF.

This clone was recorded a few times. The J gene is TRDJ1, the V gene TRDV1, with 9 bases aligning to TRDD3. Unmatched junction bases numbered 15, after V lost 4 bases and J lost 3 bases. This CDR3 comprises 18 residues. Germline V gene sequence: CDR1 TSWWSYY, CDR2 QGS. CDR3 loop: CALGVSLGIRPTSDKLIF. The CDR3 DNA is TGTGCTCTTGGGGTCAGTCTGGGGATACGCCCCACCTCCGATAAACTCATCTTT.

This clone was seen a handful of times. V gene TRDV1 combines with J gene TRDJ1, with TRDD3 matching over 11 bases. V lost 2 bases, J lost 0 bases, and 32 bases stayed unmatched. Germline CDR1 reads TSWWSYY; CDR2 reads QGS. The CDR3 runs 26 residues. The CDR3: CALGERAFLKEGWGIPTHRDTDKLIF. CDR3 DNA sequence: TGTGCTCTTGGGGAAAGAGCCTTCCTCAAGGAGGGCTGGGGGATACCCACCCATCGGGACACCGATAAACTCATCTTT.

This clone has more than one count but fewer than ten. This chain links TRDV1 with TRDJ1; D gene ambiguous. The CDR3 extends over 14 amino acids. The V gene's germline CDR1 is TSWWSYY and CDR2 QGS. Trimming cost V 1 base and J 7 bases, with 13 bases left between them. This CDR3 reads CALGEPPGPGKLIF. The CDR3 nucleotides read TGTGCTCTTGGGGAACCCCCCGGCCCGGGTAAACTCATCTTT.

In regard to this clone: The sample has other DNA sequences that encode this CDR3 too. V gene TRDV1 combines with J gene TRDJ1, with 7 bases that match TRDD2. V lost 3 bases, J lost 0 bases, and 22 bases stayed unmatched. Germline loops: CDR1 TSWWSYY, CDR2 QGS. There are 21 residues in the CDR3. The CDR3 protein is CALGDPFPTYRLRAYTDKLIF. The CDR3 DNA reads TGTGCTCTTGGGGACCCCTTTCCTACATACCGACTTCGGGCGTACACCGATAAACTCATCTTT.

This clone was counted only a few times. The chain links TRDV1 to TRDJ1; D unclear. The germline V gene has CDR1 TSWWSYY and CDR2 QGS. There are 16 residues in the CDR3. The V end was cut by 2 bases, the J end by 2 bases, with 15 bases between. For the CDR3, the DNA is TGTGCTCTTGGGGAAGAATTCTGGTTCGGTACCGATAAACTCATCTTT. This gives the protein CALGEEFWFGTDKLIF.